The 32 T cell receptor beta chains given below trace back to one sample, sequenced in a study of blood T cell repertoires in COVID-19. Profiling relied on immunoSEQ multiplex PCR, and the TCRdb table lists in-frame clones only, not all of them. In the table there are a few hundred thousand clones, approximately 90% of which are singletons. Sequenced sample: peripheral blood. These receptors all stem from a woman aged 50 to 65 with COVID-19, enrolled during active disease.

This sequence joins TRBV11-2 and TRBJ2-1; the D gene is possibly TRBD2 (7 bases). The CDR3 runs 15 residues. Between the trimmed V and J ends, which lost 1 base and 5 bases, there was a span of 12 bases. CDR1 is SGHAT, CDR2 FQNNGV, per germline. This chain's CDR3 is CASSLVAGAHNEQFF. The CDR3 nucleotides are TGTGCCAGCAGCTTAGTTGCGGGGGCACACAATGAGCAGTTCTTC.

The rearrangement links TRBV19 to TRBJ1-2; 9 bases match TRBD1. CDR1 and CDR2 from the germline V gene are LNHDA and SQIVND (reference sequence). V trimming: 7 bases; J trimming: 8 bases; junction bases outside the gene matches: 8. The CDR3 loop spans 13 amino acids. The CDR3 nucleotides read TGTGCCAGTATGGCACAGGGGGCGGGAGGCTACACCTTC. It encodes CASMAQGAGGYTF.

The chain recombines TRBV11-2 with TRBJ2-1; D is unresolved. CDR1 is SGHAT and CDR2 is FQNNGV in the germline V gene. The V gene lost 3 bases and the J gene lost 5 bases, with 8 bases spanning the gap. This CDR3 has 13 residues. The CDR3 bases are TGTGCCAGCAGCTTCACTCTGGACAATGAGCAGTTCTTC. This encodes CASSFTLDNEQFF.

This clone was recorded a few times. The CDR3 reads CASSYSQRNEQFF. The CDR3 region has the DNA TGTGCCAGCAGTTACTCCCAGCGGAATGAGCAGTTCTTC. V gene TRBV6-6 combines with J gene TRBJ2-1; perhaps TRBD2 as D (5 bases). The CDR3 consists of 13 residues. With 0 bases removed from V and 7 bases from J, the gap between germline ends came to 7 bases. Germline-derived CDR1 and CDR2 are MNHNY and SVGAGI (reference sequence).

Regarding this clone: The identical CDR3 is also encoded by other nucleotide sequences in the sample. V usage is TRBV19 and J usage is TRBJ1-2, with 12 bases identical to TRBD1. The CDR3 runs 14 residues. V shed 4 bases, J shed 7 bases, and the junction held 4 bases outside the gene matches. The germline V gene encodes CDR1 LNHDA and CDR2 SQIVND (reference sequence). The CDR3 DNA reads TGTGCCAGTAGTACGGGACAGGGGGCAGGTGGCTACACCTTC. Protein: CASSTGQGAGGYTF.

This chain connects TRBV19 to TRBJ1-1; no reliable D call. V shed 7 bases and J shed 2 bases, with 11 bases lying between them. Germline CDR1 is LNHDA and CDR2 is SQIVND (reference sequence). The CDR3 has 13 residues. The chain's CDR3 is CASKRGRNTEAFF. The CDR3 bases are TGTGCCAGTAAACGCGGAAGAAACACTGAAGCTTTCTTT.

The chain links TRBV11-3 to TRBJ1-1; TRBD1 is a possible D gene (6 bases). The CDR3 is 14 residues long. The germline gives CDR1 SGHNT, CDR2 YENEEA. With 7 bases removed from V and 3 bases from J, the gap between germline ends came to 15 bases. The CDR3 spells CASTLGQGYTEAFF. The CDR3 DNA is TGTGCCAGCACCCTAGGGCAGGGGTACACTGAAGCTTTCTTT.

The rearrangement links TRBV23-1 to TRBJ2-7; D is unresolved. TRBV23-1 qualifies as an ORF whose function is uncertain. The CDR3 covers 15 residues. Trimming took off 0 bases at V and 3 bases at J, with 12 bases between the two ends. The CDR3 DNA reads TGCGCCAGCAGTCAATCGGTCCGCGAGGTCTACGAGCAGTACTTC. Translated: CASSQSVREVYEQYF.

The rearrangement links TRBV19 to TRBJ2-2; TRBD2 might be the D (6 bases). This CDR3 is built from 17 residues. The germline gives CDR1 LNHDA, CDR2 SQIVND (reference sequence). Trimming stripped 6 bases from V and 4 bases from J, with 21 bases between. The CDR3 coding sequence is TGTGCCAGTAGCGCCGATCGTGGGATAGCGGCCACCGGGGAGCTGTTTTTT. Protein: CASSADRGIAATGELFF.

Here the CDR3 DNA reads TGCGCCAGCAGCGCGGGGCCGAACACTGAAGCTTTCTTT. It codes for CASSAGPNTEAFF. J is TRBJ1-1 and V is TRBV5-1; TRBD1 is a possible D gene (5 bases). The CDR3 has 13 amino acids. Germline V gene data show CDR1 as SGHRS and CDR2 as YFSETQ. V dropped 4 bases and J dropped 1 base, with 8 bases sitting between them.

The V gene is TRBV7-8, the J gene TRBJ2-2; no clear D. CDR1 is SGHVS and CDR2 is FQNEAQ in the germline V gene. Between the trimmed V and J ends, which lost 3 bases and 0 bases, there was a span of 5 bases. There are 14 residues in the CDR3. Here the CDR3 DNA reads TGTGCCAGCAGCTTTGACTCGAACACCGGGGAGCTGTTTTTT. Translation: CASSFDSNTGELFF.

The chain carries TRBV5-1 and TRBJ1-3, with a tentative D call TRBD1 (6 bases). Germline lookup yields CDR1 SGHRS and CDR2 YFSETQ. This CDR3 region has 15 residues. The ends were cut back, 6 bases at V and 2 bases at J, with 15 bases in the middle. CDR3 sequence (DNA): TGCGCCAGCACTAGGGGGGGCTCACCTGGAAACACCATATATTTT. It specifies CASTRGGSPGNTIYF.

This clone was seen a single time. The chain links TRBV30 to TRBJ1-5; D is unclear. Germline CDR1 is GTSNPN and CDR2 is SVGIG (reference sequence). The length of the CDR3 is 13 residues. The V end lost 7 bases, the J end lost 0 bases, and 10 bases lay between the germline ends. The CDR3 region is CAFGRDSNQPQHF. The CDR3 DNA follows: TGTGCCTTCGGGAGGGATAGCAATCAGCCCCAGCATTTT. Full variable domain (missing parts from reference TRBV30 and TRBJ1-5): SQTIHQWPATLVQPVGSPLSLECTVEGTSNPNLYWYRQAAGRGLQLLFYSVGIGQISSEVPQNLSASRPQDRQFILSSKKLLLSDSGFYLCAFGRDSNQPQHFGDGTRLSIL.

Remarks on this clone: The junction departs from germline at one end; a sequencing error may be responsible. The J gene is TRBJ2-1, the V gene TRBV7-9; D is possibly TRBD2 (5 bases). Germline V gene sequence: CDR1 SEHNR, CDR2 FQNEAQ (reference sequence). The CDR3 contains 15 residues. CDR3 sequence reads: CASSLEAASYNEQFF. The CDR3 coding sequence is TGTGCCAGCAGTTTAGAAGCGGCTAGCTACAATGAGCAGTTCTTC.

This chain joins TRBV7-8 and TRBJ1-2, with unresolved D. CDR1 and CDR2 (germline): SGHVS, FQNEAQ. The CDR3 has 14 residues. Deletions cut 5 bases from V and 5 bases from J, with 15 bases between. CDR3 loop: CASSPGAGDYGYTF. The CDR3 DNA reads as TGTGCCAGCAGCCCCGGTGCCGGGGATTATGGCTACACCTTC.

The genes are TRBV2 and TRBJ1-2; D call uncertain. This CDR3 is built from 10 residues. The germline V gene encodes CDR1 SNHLY and CDR2 FYNNEI. Trimming took 6 bases from V and 7 from J, leaving 6 bases between them. The CDR3 region has the DNA TGTGCCAGCAGCTGGAGTGGCTACACCTTC. Residues: CASSWSGYTF.

The chain uses TRBV19 and TRBJ2-1; D ambiguous. Trimming took off 6 bases at V and 6 bases at J, with 12 bases between the two ends. Germline loops: CDR1 LNHDA, CDR2 SQIVND (reference sequence). CDR3 length: 13 amino acids. CDR3 protein: CASSPFEANEQFF. Here the CDR3 DNA reads TGTGCCAGTAGCCCTTTTGAGGCCAATGAGCAGTTCTTC.

The chain has TRBV6-2 or TRBV6-3 and TRBJ2-1, with 9 bases identical to TRBD2. The CDR3 consists of 13 residues. Germline assignment: CDR1 MNHEY and CDR2 SVGEGT. Trimming at V came to 0 bases and at J to 15 bases, leaving 6 bases not matched to a gene. CDR3 in DNA: TGTGCCAGCAGTTACTCCGGCGGGAGGGAGGCGTTCTTC. Protein: CASSYSGGREAFF.

The count of this clone is one. The rearrangement uses TRBV7-6 and TRBJ2-5, with 10 nucleotides matching TRBD1. Germline V gene data show CDR1 as SGHVS and CDR2 as FNYEAQ. CDR3 length equals 15 residues. The J segment lost 5 bases and the V segment lost 5 bases, leaving 8 bases of the junction unmatched. The CDR3 coding sequence is TGTGCCAGCAGCCTAGGGACAGGGGTGTCGGAGACCCAGTACTTC. Protein: CASSLGTGVSETQYF.

The chain is built from TRBV10-3 and TRBJ2-1; 8 bases match TRBD2. The CDR3 has 12 amino acids. J gave up 9 bases and V 6 bases, and 4 bases lay outside the gene matches. The germline V gene has CDR1 ENHRY and CDR2 SYGVKD. CDR3 sequence (DNA): TGTGCCATCAGCCCCGGGGGGGGTGAGCAGTTCTTC. Its protein product is CAISPGGGEQFF.

This clone has a single count. The chain uses TRBV5-6 and TRBJ2-3, with 9 bases matching TRBD2. Germline V CDR1 and CDR2: SGHDT, YYEEEE. V lost 2 bases, J lost 1 base, and 5 bases stayed unmatched. CDR3 length equals 16 residues. The CDR3 reads CASSLRLAARTDTQYF. The CDR3 DNA sequence: TGTGCCAGCAGCTTAAGACTAGCGGCTCGCACAGATACGCAGTATTTT.

Only one count was recorded for this clone. The rearrangement uses TRBV6-5 and TRBJ2-7; TRBD1 is a possible D gene (5 bases). V was trimmed by 6 bases and J by 3 bases, leaving 12 bases between them. This CDR3 is 13 amino acids long. Germline values: CDR1 MNHEY, CDR2 SVGAGI. The CDR3 DNA reads TGTGCCAGCAGAGGGGCAGAGAACTACGAGCAGTACTTC. Translated, it gives CASRGAENYEQYF.

The V call is TRBV5-4, the J call TRBJ2-5, with TRBD2 matching over 11 bases. Trimming cost V 3 bases and J 2 bases; bases outside gene matches: 6. From germline, CDR1 is SGHNT and CDR2 YYREEE (reference sequence). CDR3 size: 16 residues. The chain's CDR3 is CASSSGTSGGQETQYF. DNA of the CDR3: TGTGCCAGCAGCTCGGGGACTAGCGGAGGGCAAGAGACCCAGTACTTC.

The rearrangement joins TRBV28 to TRBJ1-5; TRBD1 agrees at 12 bases. Germline V CDR1 and CDR2: MDHEN, SYDVKM. CDR3 length equals 17 residues. The J segment lost 1 base and the V segment lost 5 bases, leaving 6 bases of the junction unmatched. This chain's CDR3 is CASSLGQGAGSNQPQHF. The DNA of the CDR3 is TGTGCCAGCAGTCTGGGACAGGGGGCGGGGAGCAATCAGCCCCAGCATTTT.

The chain joins TRBV5-1 to TRBJ2-3, with a tentative D call TRBD2 (6 bases). This CDR3 is 15 amino acids long. Germline CDR1 is SGHRS and CDR2 is YFSETQ. V lost 5 bases to trimming and J lost 4 bases, with 17 bases between them. CDR3 sequence: CASRRGTSGADTQYF. CDR3 bases: TGCGCCAGCAGGCGCGGGACTTCTGGGGCAGATACGCAGTATTTT.

The chain couples TRBV6-2 or TRBV6-3 to TRBJ1-3; D unresolved. V was clipped by 5 bases and J by 0 bases, with 11 bases between them. Germline CDR1 and CDR2: MNHEY and SVGEGT. The CDR3 has 15 amino acids. CDR3 sequence reads: CASSLGRNSGNTIYF. CDR3 nucleotides: TGTGCCAGCAGTCTTGGCAGAAACTCTGGAAACACCATATATTTT.

This clone was seen only a few times. The rearrangement joins TRBV28 to TRBJ1-2, with 9 bases identical to TRBD1. J was trimmed by 8 bases and V by 3 bases; bases with no gene match: 10. Germline-derived CDR1 and CDR2 are MDHEN and SYDVKM. The CDR3 contains 15 residues. CDR3 residues: CASSLESQGAGGYTF. The CDR3 DNA is TGTGCCAGCAGTTTGGAATCACAGGGGGCCGGGGGCTACACCTTC.

The J gene is TRBJ2-1, the V gene TRBV3-1 (or the pseudogene TRBV3-2), with 8 bases matching TRBD2. CDR1 and CDR2 from the germline V gene are LGHDT and YNNKEL (reference sequence). The CDR3 sequence is 15 residues long. Trimming removed 3 bases from V and 3 bases from J; junction bases left unmatched: 4. The chain's CDR3 is CASSHTSGVYNEQFF. CDR3 sequence (DNA): TGTGCCAGCAGCCATACTAGCGGAGTCTACAATGAGCAGTTCTTC.

J is TRBJ1-6 and V is TRBV9; a possible D gene is TRBD1 (5 bases). The CDR3 runs 16 residues. Trimming pared 3 bases from V and 0 bases from J, leaving 10 bases between. CDR1 is SGDLS and CDR2 is YYNGEE in the germline V gene. The CDR3 nucleotides read TGTGCCAGCAGCGGACAGAGGAGCTCCTATAATTCACCCCTCCACTTT. It yields the protein CASSGQRSSYNSPLHF. The whole variable domain, remainder taken from reference TRBV9 and TRBJ1-6, is DSGVTQTPKHLITATGQRVTLRCSPRSGDLSVYWYQQSLDQGLQFLIQYYNGEERAKGNILERFSAQQFPDLHSELNLSSLELGDSALYFCASSGQRSSYNSPLHFGNGTRLTVT.

The gene calls are TRBV9 and TRBJ2-1; 16 nucleotides match TRBD2. This CDR3 is 17 amino acids long. The junction had 11 bases not matched to a gene; V was cut back by 7 bases and J by 7 bases. The germline V gene encodes CDR1 SGDLS and CDR2 YYNGEE. The CDR3 region has the DNA TGTGCCAGCCACTCCGGGACTAGCGGGAGGGCCGGGAATGAGCAGTTCTTC. Its protein product is CASHSGTSGRAGNEQFF.

The CDR3 loop reads CASSRAGTGESEQYF. The CDR3 DNA reads as TGTGCCAGCTCTCGCGCCGGGACAGGGGAGTCCGAGCAGTACTTC. The chain links TRBV18 to TRBJ2-7; 10 bases are shared with TRBD1. Germline lookup yields CDR1 KGHSH and CDR2 LQKENI. V lost 6 bases to trimming and J lost 6 bases; unmatched junction nucleotides: 11. The CDR3 consists of 15 residues.

The V gene is TRBV4-1, the J gene TRBJ2-7; no firm D call. Germline V lookup: CDR1 MGHRA, CDR2 YSYEKL. This CDR3 has 16 residues. V was shortened by 0 bases and J by 2 bases, with 14 bases between the two germline ends. The CDR3 bases are TGCGCCAGCAGCCAAGAGGTCTTACGATCTACCTACGAGCAGTACTTC. Encoded protein: CASSQEVLRSTYEQYF.